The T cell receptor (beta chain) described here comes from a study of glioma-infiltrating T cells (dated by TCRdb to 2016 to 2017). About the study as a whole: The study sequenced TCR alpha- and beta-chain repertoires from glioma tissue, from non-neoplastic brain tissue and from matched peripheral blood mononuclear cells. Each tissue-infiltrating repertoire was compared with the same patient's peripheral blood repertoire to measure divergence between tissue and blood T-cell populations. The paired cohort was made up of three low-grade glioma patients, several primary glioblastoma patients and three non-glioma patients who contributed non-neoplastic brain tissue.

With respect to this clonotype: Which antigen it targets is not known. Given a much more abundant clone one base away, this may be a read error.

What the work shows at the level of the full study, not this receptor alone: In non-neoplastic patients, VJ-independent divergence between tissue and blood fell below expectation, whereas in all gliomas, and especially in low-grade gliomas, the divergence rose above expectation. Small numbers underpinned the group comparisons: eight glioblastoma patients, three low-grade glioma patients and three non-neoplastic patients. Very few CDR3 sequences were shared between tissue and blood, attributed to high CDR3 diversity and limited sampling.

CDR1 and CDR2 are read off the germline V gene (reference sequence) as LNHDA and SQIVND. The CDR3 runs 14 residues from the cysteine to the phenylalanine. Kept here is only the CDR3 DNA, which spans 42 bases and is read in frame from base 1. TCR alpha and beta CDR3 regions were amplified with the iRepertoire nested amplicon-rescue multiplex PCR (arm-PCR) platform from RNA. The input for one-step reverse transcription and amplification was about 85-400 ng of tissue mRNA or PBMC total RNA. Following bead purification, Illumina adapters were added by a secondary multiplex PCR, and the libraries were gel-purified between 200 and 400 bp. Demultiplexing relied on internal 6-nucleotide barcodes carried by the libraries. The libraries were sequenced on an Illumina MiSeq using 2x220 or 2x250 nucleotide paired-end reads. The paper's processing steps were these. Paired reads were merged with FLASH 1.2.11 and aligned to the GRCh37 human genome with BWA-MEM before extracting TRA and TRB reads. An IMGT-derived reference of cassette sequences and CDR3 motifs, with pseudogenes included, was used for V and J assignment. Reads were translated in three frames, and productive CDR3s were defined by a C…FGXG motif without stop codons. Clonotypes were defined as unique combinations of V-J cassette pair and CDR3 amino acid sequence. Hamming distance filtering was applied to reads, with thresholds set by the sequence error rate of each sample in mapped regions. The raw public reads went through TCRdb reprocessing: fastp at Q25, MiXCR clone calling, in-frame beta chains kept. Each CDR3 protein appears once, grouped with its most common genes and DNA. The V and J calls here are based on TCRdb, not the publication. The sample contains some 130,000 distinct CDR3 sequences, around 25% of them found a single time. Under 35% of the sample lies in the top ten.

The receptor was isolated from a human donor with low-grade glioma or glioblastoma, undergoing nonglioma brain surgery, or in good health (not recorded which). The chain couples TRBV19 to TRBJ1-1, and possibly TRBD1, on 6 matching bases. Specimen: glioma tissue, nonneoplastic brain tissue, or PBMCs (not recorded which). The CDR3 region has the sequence CASDPRDTHTEALF. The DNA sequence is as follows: TGTGCCAGCGACCCCCGGGACACTCACACTGAAGCTCTCTTT.